The present T cell receptor beta chain was sequenced within a study of cytomegalovirus exposure and HLA in healthy donors. Primers: 60 Vbeta forward and 13 Jbeta reverse. Method: immunoSEQ multiplex PCR; TCRdb's copy keeps in-frame clones and lacks some. The sample shows fewer than 200,000 clones, around 86% of them seen only once. CDR1 ENHRY and CDR2 SYGVKD come from the germline V gene. V shed 11 bases, J shed 5 bases, and the junction held 11 bases outside the gene matches. The CDR3 has 14 residues. Only a few counts were recorded for this clone. The sequenced sample was PBMCs. The clonotype originates from a human donor in good health. This chain joins TRBV10-3 and TRBJ2-1, with 8 bases lining up with TRBD1. The DNA for the CDR3 is TGTGCCGCCGCCAGACAGGGGAAGCACAATGAGCAGTTCTTC. Protein sequence: CAAARQGKHNEQFF.